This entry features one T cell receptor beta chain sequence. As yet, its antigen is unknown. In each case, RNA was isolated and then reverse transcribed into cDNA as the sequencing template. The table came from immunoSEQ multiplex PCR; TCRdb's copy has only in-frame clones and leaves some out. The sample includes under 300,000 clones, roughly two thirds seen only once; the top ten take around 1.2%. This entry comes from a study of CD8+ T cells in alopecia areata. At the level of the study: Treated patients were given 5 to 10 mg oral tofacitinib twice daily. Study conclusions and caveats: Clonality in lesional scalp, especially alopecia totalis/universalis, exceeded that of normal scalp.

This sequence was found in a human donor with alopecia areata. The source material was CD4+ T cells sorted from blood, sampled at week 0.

The CDR3 region is CASSLLGQYEQYF. CDR3 nucleotide sequence: TGTGCCAGCAGCCTCCTGGGACAGTACGAGCAGTACTTC. The chain uses TRBV11-2 and TRBJ2-7, with 7 bases identical to TRBD1. This CDR3 is 13 amino acids long. Germline CDR1 reads SGHAT; CDR2 reads FQNNGV. V trimming: 5 bases; J trimming: 4 bases; junction bases outside the gene matches: 5.